One and the same sample provided the 19 T cell receptor beta chains below, sequenced in a study of blood T cell repertoires in COVID-19. Method: immunoSEQ multiplex PCR; TCRdb's copy keeps in-frame clones and lacks some. Among around 250,000 clones, approximately 89% were seen once, and the ten largest hold roughly 8%. Specimen: peripheral blood. These receptors all come from a man aged 35 to 55 with active or convalescent COVID-19.

This clone came up a few times. The chain joins TRBV5-5 to TRBJ1-4; 7 nucleotides line up with TRBD1. CDR1 is SGHKS and CDR2 is YYEKEE in the germline V gene (reference sequence). The CDR3 loop spans 14 amino acids. The J segment lost 5 bases and the V segment lost 6 bases, leaving 7 bases of the junction unmatched. The CDR3 nucleotides read TGTGCCAGCAACCGGGACAGCCTAAATGAAAAACTGTTTTTT. This codes for CASNRDSLNEKLFF.

The chain carries TRBV14 and TRBJ2-7; possibly TRBD1 for D (5 bases). Trimming took off 0 bases at V and 12 bases at J, with 12 bases between the two ends. This CDR3 is built from 12 residues. The germline gives CDR1 SGHDN, CDR2 FVKESK. Written as DNA, the CDR3 is TGTGCCAGCAGCCAAGATCTCAGGGTCACGTACTTC. Its protein product is CASSQDLRVTYF.

The V call is TRBV4-2, the J call TRBJ1-1, with a weak D call TRBD1 (6 bases). Germline-derived CDR1 and CDR2 are LGHNA and YNFKEQ. This CDR3 comprises 16 residues. Trimming left V 0 bases short and J 5 bases short, with 16 bases between. Written as DNA, the CDR3 is TGTGCCAGCAGCCAAGACATGTGGGGGCGTGGGACTGAAGCTTTCTTT. Translated, it gives CASSQDMWGRGTEAFF.

The V call is TRBV10-1, the J call TRBJ2-7; 7 nucleotides match TRBD1. Germline V gene lookup returns CDR1 WNHNN and CDR2 SYGVQD (reference sequence). CDR3 length equals 13 residues. V gave up 5 bases and J gave up 6 bases; unmatched junction bases: 7. The CDR3 DNA is TGCGCCAGCAGTCCGACAGGGTGGGGCGAGCAGTACTTC. It specifies CASSPTGWGEQYF.

The chain uses TRBV7-6 and TRBJ2-2, with 12 bases fitting TRBD2. Losses at the gene ends were 2 bases for V and 1 base for J; bases not matched to a gene: 5. The germline V gene has CDR1 SGHVS and CDR2 FNYEAQ. The CDR3 extends over 18 amino acids. The DNA for the CDR3 is TGTGCCAGCAGCTTAACCCGGACTAGCGGGGTGAACACCGGGGAGCTGTTTTTT. Its translation: CASSLTRTSGVNTGELFF.

The rearrangement links TRBV5-1 to TRBJ2-7; TRBD1 aligns across 8 bases. CDR1 is SGHRS and CDR2 is YFSETQ in the germline V gene. The V segment lost 4 bases and the J segment 3 bases; nucleotides outside the gene matches: 12. This CDR3 contains 16 residues. The chain's CDR3 is CASSPLGQGAFYEQYF. The CDR3 bases are TGCGCCAGCAGCCCCCTGGGGCAGGGGGCTTTCTACGAGCAGTACTTC.

The rearrangement links TRBV24-1 to TRBJ2-7, with TRBD1 matching 10 bases. Germline CDR1 reads KGHDR; CDR2 reads SFDVKD. The CDR3 is made up of 14 amino acids. Losses at the gene ends were 5 bases for V and 3 bases for J; bases not matched to a gene: 3. The CDR3: CATSGGTGDYEQYF. As DNA, the CDR3 is TGTGCCACCAGTGGAGGGACAGGGGACTACGAGCAGTACTTC.

Written as DNA, the CDR3 is TGTGCCAGCAGTTTACCCCAGGGGACCTCCTACGAGCAGTACTTC. This translates into CASSLPQGTSYEQYF. The V call is TRBV28, the J call TRBJ2-7, with D maybe TRBD1 (6 bases). The V end lost 2 bases, the J end lost 0 bases, and 11 bases lay between the germline ends. CDR3 length equals 15 residues. Germline V gene sequence: CDR1 MDHEN, CDR2 SYDVKM. The full variable domain, with the rest looked up from reference TRBV28 and TRBJ2-7, is DVKVTQSSRYLVKRTGEKVFLECVQDMDHENMFWYRQDPGLGLRLIYFSYDVKMKEKGDIPEGYSVSREKKERFSLILESASTNQTSMYLCASSLPQGTSYEQYFGPGTRLTVT.

The chain employs TRBV3-1 (or the pseudogene TRBV3-2) and TRBJ1-2; TRBD1 matches 7 bases. The CDR3 is 15 amino acids. Germline V gene lookup returns CDR1 LGHDT and CDR2 YNNKEL (reference sequence). V was pared by 0 bases and J by 5 bases, with 6 bases of the junction left unmatched. CDR3 amino acids: CASSQDSSGGYGYTF. As DNA, the CDR3 is TGTGCCAGCAGCCAAGATAGTTCAGGGGGATATGGCTACACCTTC.

The chain is built from TRBV10-3 and TRBJ1-1; TRBD1 is a possible D gene (5 bases). Trimming left V 11 bases short and J 0 bases short, with 19 bases between. This CDR3 region has 15 residues. Germline V CDR1 and CDR2: ENHRY, SYGVKD. Written as DNA, the CDR3 is TGTGCCTCTCGGCGGCCAGGGAGGGTGAACACTGAAGCTTTCTTT. This codes for CASRRPGRVNTEAFF.

The chain combines TRBV29-1 with TRBJ2-3; TRBD2 aligns across 11 bases. The CDR3 has 15 amino acids. Trimming at V came to 3 bases and at J to 4 bases, leaving 6 bases not matched to a gene. Looked up from germline, CDR1 is SQVTM and CDR2 is ANQGSEA. CDR3 residues: CSVEVAGGRPDTQYF. Here the CDR3 DNA reads TGCAGCGTTGAGGTAGCGGGGGGGCGTCCAGATACGCAGTATTTT.

V and J are TRBV10-3 and TRBJ2-1, with 8 bases identical to TRBD1. After removal of 4 bases from V and 6 bases from J, the junction contained 5 bases not matched to a gene. Germline V gene lookup returns CDR1 ENHRY and CDR2 SYGVKD. The CDR3 loop spans 14 amino acids. CDR3 sequence: CAISGQGASNEQFF. The CDR3 DNA reads as TGTGCCATCAGTGGCCAGGGGGCTTCCAATGAGCAGTTCTTC.

This chain links TRBV30 with TRBJ2-7; D might be TRBD1 (6 bases). Germline V lookup: CDR1 GTSNPN, CDR2 SVGIG (reference sequence). CDR3 size: 12 residues. The ends were cut back, 3 bases at V and 2 bases at J, with 8 bases in the middle. The CDR3 sequence: CAWRGQTYEQYF. The CDR3 DNA follows: TGTGCCTGGAGAGGACAGACCTACGAGCAGTACTTC. The full variable domain, its missing parts supplied by reference TRBV30 and TRBJ2-7, is SQTIHQWPATLVQPVGSPLSLECTVEGTSNPNLYWYRQAAGRGLQLLFYSVGIGQISSEVPQNLSASRPQDRQFILSSKKLLLSDSGFYLCAWRGQTYEQYFGPGTRLTVT.

This chain connects TRBV27 to TRBJ2-5; no clear D gene. Trimming left V 6 bases short and J 0 bases short, with 8 bases between. This CDR3 has 13 residues. Germline loops: CDR1 MNHEY, CDR2 SMNVEV (reference sequence). Written as DNA, the CDR3 is TGTGCCAGCAGCCTTTCGTACCAAGAGACCCAGTACTTC. Translated: CASSLSYQETQYF.

The gene calls are TRBV27 and TRBJ1-2; D possibly corresponds to TRBD1 (5 bases). This CDR3 has 15 residues. Germline lookup yields CDR1 MNHEY and CDR2 SMNVEV (reference sequence). V gave up 7 bases and J gave up 0 bases, with 15 bases separating them. The CDR3 DNA follows: TGTGCCAGCACCTCCCTGACAGAAACTAACTATGGCTACACCTTC. The encoded protein is CASTSLTETNYGYTF.

The V gene is TRBV2, the J gene TRBJ1-1; D not resolved. The V end lost 2 bases, the J end lost 5 bases, and 12 bases lay between the germline ends. The germline CDR1 and CDR2 sequences are SNHLY and FYNNEI. The CDR3 is 14 residues long. CDR3 region: CASSEFIGRTEAFF. As DNA, the CDR3 is TGTGCCAGCAGTGAATTTATTGGGAGAACTGAAGCTTTCTTT.

Only one count was recorded for this clone. The chain joins TRBV7-6 to TRBJ2-7; 10 nucleotides match TRBD2. Per the germline V gene, CDR1 is SGHVS and CDR2 is FNYEAQ. The CDR3 is 14 amino acids. The junction had 3 bases not matched to a gene; V was cut back by 5 bases and J by 2 bases. The CDR3 bases are TGTGCCAGCAGCGGTACTAGCGGGGCCTACGAGCAGTACTTC. Protein product: CASSGTSGAYEQYF.

This sequence joins TRBV30 and TRBJ2-5; 8 positions agree with TRBD1. The CDR3 runs 14 residues. V dropped 4 bases and J dropped 2; count of bases not matched to a gene: 6. From germline, CDR1 is GTSNPN and CDR2 SVGIG (reference sequence). The DNA for the CDR3 is TGTGCCTGGAAGCCAGGGGGCTTACAAGAGACCCAGTACTTC. Amino acid sequence: CAWKPGGLQETQYF.

V gene TRBV24-1 combines with J gene TRBJ1-1; D gene unclear. Germline CDR1 KGHDR, CDR2 SFDVKD. This CDR3 is built from 11 residues. V gave up 7 bases and J gave up 3 bases, with 5 bases separating them. CDR3 bases: TGTGCCACCAGACGGGACACTGAAGCTTTCTTT. This sequence encodes CATRRDTEAFF.